The 32 T cell receptor beta chains reported below all come from one sample, sequenced in a study of lymphopenia after photon versus proton radiotherapy. Sequenced by immunoSEQ multiplex PCR; TCRdb stores in-frame clones only, minus some. The repertoire holds some 27,000 clones, with about 87% as singletons. Material: peripheral blood, obtained from a patient treated with photon-based radiotherapy. These receptors came from a man in his forties or fifties with gastric cancer.

The chain employs TRBV5-1 and TRBJ1-5; TRBD1 matches 8 bases. Per the germline V gene, CDR1 is SGHRS and CDR2 is YFSETQ. With V trimmed by 3 bases and J by 5 bases, 4 bases remained unmatched. This CDR3 has 14 amino acids. As DNA, the CDR3 is TGCGCCAGCAGCTCGGACAGGGACGATCAGCCCCAGCATTTT. Its protein product is CASSSDRDDQPQHF.

J is TRBJ2-5 and V is TRBV2, with 8 bases fitting TRBD1. The junction had 8 bases not matched to a gene; V was cut back by 11 bases and J by 3 bases. The germline gives CDR1 SNHLY, CDR2 FYNNEI. CDR3 length: 13 amino acids. CDR3 sequence reads: CAGRPDREETQYF. The CDR3 DNA sequence: TGTGCCGGCCGACCGGACAGGGAAGAGACCCAGTACTTC.

The chain uses TRBV18 and TRBJ1-1, with no clear D. The CDR3 spans 14 residues. In germline, CDR1 is KGHSH, CDR2 LQKENI. Trimming stripped 3 bases from V and 1 base from J, with 9 bases between. The CDR3 sequence: CASSPVPTNTEAFF. For the CDR3, the DNA is TGTGCCAGCTCACCCGTCCCGACGAACACTGAAGCTTTCTTT.

Here the CDR3 DNA reads TGCGCCAGCAGCCCTGGGACGGTCTCCTACGAGCAGTACTTC. Its translation: CASSPGTVSYEQYF. The rearrangement links TRBV5-1 to TRBJ2-7; tentatively, D is TRBD1 or TRBD2 (5 bases each). This CDR3 region has 14 residues. The germline V and J ends were trimmed by 4 bases and 0 bases, with 11 bases remaining between them. CDR1 and CDR2 (germline): SGHRS, YFSETQ.

This clone was seen once. The chain couples TRBV5-1 to TRBJ1-6; 9 nucleotides match TRBD1. From germline, CDR1 is SGHRS and CDR2 YFSETQ. The J segment lost 6 bases and the V segment lost 6 bases, leaving 10 bases of the junction unmatched. The length of the CDR3 is 16 residues. The CDR3 loop is CASKNPGQGSNSPLHF. DNA of the CDR3: TGCGCCAGCAAAAATCCGGGACAGGGAAGTAATTCACCCCTCCACTTT.

In this sample, this clone turned up once. The chain uses TRBV4-3 and TRBJ2-1, with a tentative D call TRBD1 (7 bases). The germline V gene encodes CDR1 LGHNA and CDR2 YSLEER. V gave up 0 bases and J gave up 6 bases, with 15 bases separating them. The CDR3 extends over 16 amino acids. CDR3 DNA: TGCGCCAGCAGCCAAGATCCCAGGGGGGCGGCCAATGAGCAGTTCTTC. Protein: CASSQDPRGAANEQFF.

The V and J genes are TRBV6-5 and TRBJ2-2; 7 nucleotides align to TRBD1. The length of the CDR3 is 15 residues. Per germline, CDR1 MNHEY and CDR2 SVGAGI. Trimming removed 5 bases from V and 5 bases from J; junction bases left unmatched: 8. CDR3 residues: CASSTLTGRTGELFF. CDR3 DNA sequence: TGTGCCAGCAGTACCCTGACAGGGCGGACCGGGGAGCTGTTTTTT.

This sequence joins TRBV7-3 and TRBJ2-5; the match to TRBD1 covers 7 bases. Per the germline V gene, CDR1 is SGHTA and CDR2 is FQGTGA. V gave up 3 bases and J gave up 1 base; unmatched junction bases: 8. The CDR3 has 16 amino acids. The CDR3 bases are TGTGCCAGCAGCTTGGAGGCAGGGGGACGCCAAGAGACCCAGTACTTC. It is translated as CASSLEAGGRQETQYF.

The chain couples TRBV9 to TRBJ2-3; possibly TRBD2 for D (6 bases). This CDR3 comprises 15 residues. From germline, CDR1 is SGDLS and CDR2 YYNGEE. The V end lost 0 bases, the J end lost 2 bases, and 10 bases lay between the germline ends. CDR3 loop: CASSVGVADTDTQYF. CDR3 DNA: TGTGCCAGCAGCGTAGGGGTAGCGGACACAGATACGCAGTATTTT.

The chain joins TRBV7-8 to TRBJ2-1, with TRBD2 identical over 9 bases. The CDR3 totals 15 residues. V was clipped by 5 bases and J by 8 bases; unmatched bases: 10. Germline-derived CDR1 and CDR2 are SGHVS and FQNEAQ. The CDR3 bases are TGTGCCAGCAGCCCTCGAGCGGGGGGCCCCCATGAGCAGTTCTTC. Translated: CASSPRAGGPHEQFF.

J is TRBJ1-2 and V is TRBV5-1; possibly TRBD1 for D (6 bases). The CDR3 covers 14 residues. V was pared by 0 bases and J by 7 bases, with 13 bases between. Germline loops: CDR1 SGHRS, CDR2 YFSETQ. The CDR3 DNA follows: TGCGCCAGCAGCTTGGAGGTCAGGGGCCCTGGCTACACCTTC. Encoded protein: CASSLEVRGPGYTF.

This clone has a handful of counts. V is TRBV30 and J is TRBJ1-1; D might be TRBD1 (5 bases). V lost 2 bases, J lost 4 bases, and 17 bases lay in between. The CDR3 has 15 residues. Germline CDR1 is GTSNPN and CDR2 is SVGIG (reference sequence). The CDR3 DNA is TGTGCCTGGAGTAATCCGGGACCCTTTGGCACTGAAGCTTTCTTT. This codes for CAWSNPGPFGTEAFF.

The chain joins TRBV27 to TRBJ1-2, with TRBD1 identical over 10 bases. The V gene's germline CDR1 is MNHEY and CDR2 SMNVEV (reference sequence). CDR3 length: 14 amino acids. V trimming: 5 bases; J trimming: 7 bases; junction bases outside the gene matches: 7. The CDR3, as DNA: TGTGCCAGCAGTCCCGACAGGGGGCAGGGTGGCTACACCTTC. It codes for CASSPDRGQGGYTF.

The genes are TRBV10-1 and TRBJ2-5; possible D gene TRBD1, 5 bases. This CDR3 has 13 residues. Germline CDR1 reads WNHNN; CDR2 reads SYGVQD (reference sequence). V was trimmed by 4 bases and J by 5 bases, leaving 11 bases between them. CDR3 residues: CASSGQLWETQYF. The CDR3 region has the DNA TGCGCCAGCAGTGGACAGCTTTGGGAGACCCAGTACTTC.

The CDR3 coding sequence is TGCGCCAGCAGCTTGGATGGTTTAGGAAACACTGAAGCTTTCTTT. Translating it yields CASSLDGLGNTEAFF. The rearrangement uses TRBV5-1 and TRBJ1-1; D not resolved. V shed 0 bases and J shed 2 bases, with 11 bases lying between them. Germline loops: CDR1 SGHRS, CDR2 YFSETQ. This CDR3 comprises 15 residues.

The chain carries TRBV6-5 and TRBJ2-1; 8 bases are shared with TRBD1. After removal of 4 bases from V and 8 bases from J, the junction contained 10 bases not matched to a gene. This CDR3 spans 15 amino acids. Germline CDR1 MNHEY, CDR2 SVGAGI. The CDR3 spells CASSLTAGGWYEQFF. CDR3 DNA: TGTGCCAGCAGTTTAACGGCAGGGGGCTGGTATGAGCAGTTCTTC.

V and J are TRBV2 and TRBJ2-3; 11 bases align to TRBD2. The germline V gene has CDR1 SNHLY and CDR2 FYNNEI. V trimming: 6 bases; J trimming: 6 bases; junction bases outside the gene matches: 8. CDR3 length: 15 residues. The DNA of the CDR3 is TGTGCCAGCAGGGAACTAGCGGGGGTTTCCGATACGCAGTATTTT. Translating gives CASRELAGVSDTQYF. Looking up the rest from reference TRBV2 and TRBJ2-3 gives the full variable domain: EPEVTQTPSHQVTQMGQEVILRCVPISNHLYFYWYRQILGQKVEFLVSFYNNEISEKSEIFDDQFSVERPDGSNFTLKIRSTKLEDSAMYFCASRELAGVSDTQYFGPGTRLTVL.

CDR3 loop: CASRFDRAGANVLTF. CDR3 coding DNA: TGTGCCAGCAGATTCGACAGGGCTGGGGCCAACGTCCTGACTTTC. The J gene is TRBJ2-6, the V gene TRBV2, with 7 bases identical to TRBD1. The CDR3 is made up of 15 amino acids. Germline V gives CDR1 SNHLY, CDR2 FYNNEI. V shed 6 bases, J shed 2 bases, and the junction held 4 bases outside the gene matches.

The J gene is TRBJ2-1, the V gene TRBV19; TRBD2 aligns across 8 bases. Germline V lookup: CDR1 LNHDA, CDR2 SQIVND (reference sequence). The CDR3 spans 15 residues. Germline trimming cut 3 bases from V and 7 bases from J; bases unmatched to any gene: 8. CDR3 residues: CASSILGLAPNEQFF. CDR3 coding DNA: TGTGCCAGTAGTATTTTAGGACTAGCCCCAAATGAGCAGTTCTTC. The variable domain in full, completed from reference TRBV19 and TRBJ2-1, reads DGGITQSPKYLFRKEGQNVTLSCEQNLNHDAMYWYRQDPGQGLRLIYYSQIVNDFQKGDIAEGYSVSREKKESFPLTVTSAQKNPTAFYLCASSILGLAPNEQFFGPGTRLTVL.

The chain couples TRBV7-2 to TRBJ2-7; D possibly corresponds to TRBD1 (7 bases). The CDR3 loop spans 16 amino acids. Trimming stripped 7 bases from V and 0 bases from J, with 19 bases between. Per the germline V gene, CDR1 is SGHTA and CDR2 is FQGNSA. CDR3 region: CASTPPGRGDSYEQYF. In DNA, the CDR3 is TGTGCCAGCACACCTCCGGGCAGGGGGGACTCCTACGAGCAGTACTTC.

The rearrangement links TRBV6-1 to TRBJ2-6, with D possibly being TRBD2 (5 bases). This CDR3 spans 14 amino acids. V lost 7 bases and J lost 0, with 7 bases in between. CDR1 and CDR2 (germline): MNHNS, SASEGT. The CDR3 spells CASTGSSGANVLTF. In DNA, the CDR3 is TGTGCCAGCACGGGGAGCTCTGGGGCCAACGTCCTGACTTTC.

The genes are TRBV5-3 and TRBJ2-5; D unresolved. TRBV5-3 is annotated as an ORF whose role is uncertain. This CDR3 spans 13 amino acids. Trimming pared 4 bases from V and 2 bases from J, leaving 9 bases between. The CDR3 DNA follows: TGTGCCAGAAGCAGCCCGGGTCAAGAGACCCAGTACTTC. Amino acid sequence: CARSSPGQETQYF.

The chain joins TRBV6-4 to TRBJ2-3; D remains unclear. CDR1 MRHNA and CDR2 SNTAGT come from the germline V gene. This CDR3 is 14 amino acids long. The germline V and J ends were trimmed by 0 bases and 6 bases, with 10 bases remaining between them. DNA of the CDR3: TGTGCCAGCAGTGACTCGACGGCTTCGGATACGCAGTATTTT. Translating gives CASSDSTASDTQYF.

The rearrangement joins TRBV7-6 to TRBJ2-3; D is perhaps TRBD1 (5 bases). Germline V gene sequence: CDR1 SGHVS, CDR2 FNYEAQ. V was shortened by 1 base and J by 1 base, with 6 bases between the two germline ends. CDR3 length equals 14 residues. CDR3 residues: CASSLVRGTDTQYF. The CDR3 region has the DNA TGTGCCAGCAGCTTAGTCAGGGGCACAGATACGCAGTATTTT.

V and J are TRBV4-2 and TRBJ2-3, with D perhaps TRBD1 or TRBD2 (6 bases each). Germline V lookup: CDR1 LGHNA, CDR2 YNFKEQ. The CDR3 is 14 amino acids. V gave up 1 base and J gave up 6 bases, with 11 bases separating them. The CDR3 here is CASSQGGAGDTQYF. CDR3 coding DNA: TGTGCCAGCAGCCAAGGGGGGGCAGGGGATACGCAGTATTTT.

The chain links TRBV13 to TRBJ2-6; D might be TRBD1 (6 bases). This CDR3 contains 18 residues. Trimming pared 2 bases from V and 0 bases from J, leaving 14 bases between. Germline V gene lookup returns CDR1 PRHDT and CDR2 FYEKMQ (reference sequence). The CDR3 spells CASSLSGVLSSGANVLTF. CDR3 nucleotide sequence: TGTGCCAGCAGCTTATCAGGGGTCCTGAGCTCTGGGGCCAACGTCCTGACTTTC.

V usage is TRBV2 and J usage is TRBJ1-2, with D possibly being TRBD1 (5 bases). CDR3 length: 14 residues. V gave up 8 bases and J gave up 7 bases, with 20 bases separating them. Per the germline V gene, CDR1 is SNHLY and CDR2 is FYNNEI. CDR3 bases: TGTGCCAGCGGATGGGACGGAAGGTTGGGTGGCTACACCTTC. This codes for CASGWDGRLGGYTF.

This clone was picked up a small number of times. V usage is TRBV5-1 and J usage is TRBJ1-1; 7 bases line up with TRBD1. CDR3 length: 13 amino acids. After removal of 4 bases from V and 2 bases from J, the junction contained 2 bases not matched to a gene. Germline V gene sequence: CDR1 SGHRS, CDR2 YFSETQ. Written as DNA, the CDR3 is TGCGCCAGCAGCGGGACAGTTAACACTGAAGCTTTCTTT. This translates into CASSGTVNTEAFF. Full variable domain (rest looked up from reference TRBV5-1 and TRBJ1-1): KAGVTQTPRYLIKTRGQQVTLSCSPISGHRSVSWYQQTPGQGLQFLFEYFSETQRNKGNFPGRFSGRQFSNSRSEMNVSTLELGDSALYLCASSGTVNTEAFFGQGTRLTVV.

The chain is built from TRBV5-6 and TRBJ1-5; D gene uncertain. Germline-derived CDR1 and CDR2 are SGHDT and YYEEEE. This CDR3 contains 13 residues. V was pared by 0 bases and J by 5 bases, with 6 bases between. CDR3 sequence: CASSLGGYQPQHF. The CDR3, as DNA: TGTGCCAGCAGCTTGGGCGGATATCAGCCCCAGCATTTT.

The gene calls are TRBV18 and TRBJ1-2; D possibly corresponds to TRBD1 (6 bases). The CDR3 runs to 16 residues. Deletions cut 6 bases from V and 8 bases from J, with 25 bases between. Germline CDR1 reads KGHSH; CDR2 reads LQKENI. The CDR3 DNA is TGTGCCAGCTCCACCGAACGTTCCATTTACAGGGTCGGCTACACCTTC. This sequence encodes CASSTERSIYRVGYTF.

The chain combines TRBV6-4 with TRBJ2-3, with TRBD2 matching 7 bases. Trimming removed 3 bases from V and 2 bases from J; junction bases left unmatched: 2. The CDR3 extends over 14 amino acids. From germline, CDR1 is MRHNA and CDR2 SNTAGT. The chain's CDR3 is CASSESGATDTQYF. The CDR3 coding sequence is TGTGCCAGCAGTGAGAGCGGGGCCACAGATACGCAGTATTTT.

The rearrangement links TRBV2 to TRBJ1-2; weak D call: TRBD1 (5 bases). The CDR3 is 13 residues long. The V end lost 4 bases, the J end lost 5 bases, and 11 bases lay between the germline ends. Germline values: CDR1 SNHLY, CDR2 FYNNEI. The CDR3 loop reads CASSGETEYGYTF. The CDR3 DNA follows: TGTGCCAGCAGTGGAGAGACAGAGTATGGCTACACCTTC. Full variable domain (outside the CDR3, taken from reference TRBV2 and TRBJ1-2): EPEVTQTPSHQVTQMGQEVILRCVPISNHLYFYWYRQILGQKVEFLVSFYNNEISEKSEIFDDQFSVERPDGSNFTLKIRSTKLEDSAMYFCASSGETEYGYTFGSGTRLTVV.